This TCR beta chain derives from a study of blood T cell repertoires in COVID-19. The protocol was immunoSEQ multiplex PCR, while the TCRdb copy is restricted to in-frame clones and leaves out a portion. Altogether approximately 77,000 clones are present, approximately 90% being singletons, with the ten largest covering 1.5% to 2%. About this clone itself: Other DNA sequences within the sample encode an identical CDR3.

The sequenced sample consisted of peripheral blood. This sequence originates from a man younger than 40 with acute or convalescent COVID-19.

CDR3 amino acids: CASSSTFQETQYF. CDR3 bases: TGTGCCAGCAGTTCGACATTCCAAGAGACCCAGTACTTC. The chain is built from TRBV6-2 or TRBV6-3 and TRBJ2-5; D ambiguous. Trimming took 4 bases from V and 1 from J, leaving 7 bases between them. The CDR3 runs 13 residues. Per germline, CDR1 MNHEY and CDR2 SVGEGT.